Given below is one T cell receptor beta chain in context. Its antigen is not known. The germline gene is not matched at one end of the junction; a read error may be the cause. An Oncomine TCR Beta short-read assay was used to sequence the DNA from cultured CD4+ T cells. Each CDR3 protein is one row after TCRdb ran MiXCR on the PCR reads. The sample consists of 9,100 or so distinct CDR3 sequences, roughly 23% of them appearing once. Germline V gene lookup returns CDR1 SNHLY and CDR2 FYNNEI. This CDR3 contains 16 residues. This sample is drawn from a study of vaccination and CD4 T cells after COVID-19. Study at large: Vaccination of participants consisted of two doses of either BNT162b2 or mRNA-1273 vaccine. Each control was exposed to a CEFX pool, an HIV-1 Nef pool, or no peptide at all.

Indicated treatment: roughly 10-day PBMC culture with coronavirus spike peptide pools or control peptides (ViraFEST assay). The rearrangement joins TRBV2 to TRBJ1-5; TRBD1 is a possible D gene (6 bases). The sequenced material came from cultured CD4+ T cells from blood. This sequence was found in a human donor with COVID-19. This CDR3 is CTSSEIRQASNQPQHF. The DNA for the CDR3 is TGTACCAGCAGTGAAATCCGACAGGCAAGCAATCAGCCCCAGCATTTT.